Shown below are 32 T cell receptor beta chains from a single sample sequenced in a study of identical twins. From the 5' RACE reads, TCRdb called clonotypes with MiXCR, one entry per CDR3 protein. The sample holds roughly 240,000 distinct CDR3 sequences, 6% to 8% seen once. Another study also made use of these data, one on yellow fever vaccine responses in identical twins.

Source material: CD8+ T cells sorted from blood. These receptors all come from a woman under 30 in good health.

Ten or more counts support this clonotype. The chain carries TRBV7-7 and TRBJ2-2; tentatively, D is TRBD1 or TRBD2 (5 bases each). Germline CDR1 is SSHAT and CDR2 is FNYEAQ (reference sequence). The V end lost 0 bases, the J end lost 1 base, and 18 bases lay between the germline ends. The CDR3 is made up of 19 amino acids. In DNA form, the CDR3 reads TGTGCCAGCAGCTTAGCCGGGGCAGGGCATGGCGGGAACACCGGGGAGCTGTTTTTT. Translation: CASSLAGAGHGGNTGELFF.

The sample holds many counts of this clonotype. The CDR3 loop reads CASSLTPDGLYGYTF. CDR3 nucleotide sequence: TGCGCCAGCAGCTTGACCCCAGACGGCCTCTATGGCTACACCTTC. The chain has TRBV5-1 and TRBJ1-2; D remains unclear. V lost 1 base, J lost 4 bases, and 14 bases lay in between. The CDR3 length is 15 residues. From germline, CDR1 is SGHRS and CDR2 YFSETQ.

This chain links TRBV27 with TRBJ1-1, with 7 bases identical to TRBD1. This CDR3 is built from 13 residues. CDR1 and CDR2 (germline): MNHEY, SMNVEV (reference sequence). The V segment lost 5 bases and the J segment 6 bases; nucleotides outside the gene matches: 6. The CDR3 nucleotides read TGTGCCAGCAGTGACAGGGCGAGAGCTGAAGCTTTCTTT. Translation gives CASSDRARAEAFF.

This clonotype occurred many times. The CDR3 region is CASSLLVATGELFF. DNA of the CDR3: TGTGCCAGCAGTTTACTCGTGGCTACCGGGGAGCTGTTTTTT. The chain couples TRBV12-3 or TRBV12-4 to TRBJ2-2; D unclear. The CDR3 loop spans 14 amino acids. The ends were cut back, 2 bases at V and 5 bases at J, with 9 bases in the middle.

This clonotype was detected only a few times. The chain uses TRBV15 and TRBJ2-2, with unresolved D. The CDR3 is 14 amino acids. Germline assignment: CDR1 LNHNV and CDR2 YYDKDF (reference sequence). V lost 5 bases and J lost 3, with 10 bases in between. Here the CDR3 reads CATSLKPYTGELFF. CDR3 DNA sequence: TGTGCCACCAGCCTTAAGCCATACACCGGGGAGCTGTTTTTT.

The rearrangement links TRBV7-9 to TRBJ2-7; 10 bases match TRBD1. V lost 1 base and J lost 3; bases outside the gene matches: 6. Germline-derived CDR1 and CDR2 are SEHNR and FQNEAQ (reference sequence). The CDR3 sequence is 16 residues long. Here the CDR3 reads CASSLGIGQGVYEQYV. For the CDR3, the DNA is TGTGCCAGCAGCTTAGGGATCGGACAGGGGGTCTACGAGCAGTACGTC.

In its sample, this clonotype was seen many times. The chain carries TRBV29-1 and TRBJ2-1; D not certain. This CDR3 contains 14 residues. Trimming took off 7 bases at V and 0 bases at J, with 13 bases between the two ends. The V gene's germline CDR1 is SQVTM and CDR2 ANQGSEA. In nucleotides, the CDR3 is TGCAGCGGGCTTCTCACGAGCTCCTACAATGAGCAGTTCTTC. Translation: CSGLLTSSYNEQFF.

The CDR3 here is CASSGPGAGRTDTQYF. As DNA, the CDR3 is TGTGCCAGCAGCGGGCCCGGGGCGGGACGCACAGATACGCAGTATTTT. The rearrangement uses TRBV7-8 and TRBJ2-3; D perhaps matches TRBD2 (6 bases). The CDR3 is 16 residues long. Trimming shortened V by 5 bases and J by 1 base, and 16 bases separated the two germline ends. Germline V gives CDR1 SGHVS, CDR2 FQNEAQ.

At least ten counts were recorded for this clonotype. V and J are TRBV11-1 and TRBJ2-7; TRBD1 or TRBD2 may be the D gene (5 bases each). The ends were cut back, 0 bases at V and 4 bases at J, with 22 bases in the middle. Germline V gene lookup returns CDR1 SGHAT and CDR2 FQDESV (reference sequence). The CDR3 runs to 18 residues. The CDR3: CASSLARGSGTLGYEQYF. CDR3 DNA sequence: TGTGCCAGCAGCTTAGCGAGAGGGTCAGGGACGCTTGGGTACGAGCAGTACTTC.

The table lists this clonotype with a few counts. The chain couples TRBV24-1 to TRBJ1-5, with D maybe TRBD1 (5 bases). The CDR3 consists of 13 residues. V lost 9 bases and J lost 2, with 10 bases in between. CDR1 is KGHDR and CDR2 is SFDVKD in the germline V gene. Here the CDR3 reads CATGRGGNQPQHF. Here the CDR3 DNA reads TGTGCCACCGGGAGGGGAGGCAATCAGCCCCAGCATTTT.

This clonotype was seen many times. The chain combines TRBV29-1 with TRBJ2-4, with D possibly called TRBD1 or TRBD2 (6 bases each). The CDR3 is 18 residues long. The V end lost 7 bases, the J end lost 2 bases, and 27 bases lay between the germline ends. Germline CDR1 reads SQVTM; CDR2 reads ANQGSEA. CDR3 sequence: CSAQGGQGSDRSKNIQYF. CDR3 nucleotides: TGCAGCGCCCAAGGGGGGCAGGGGAGCGATCGGTCCAAAAACATTCAGTACTTC.

This clonotype was picked up many times. This chain connects TRBV5-1 to TRBJ2-1, with D hard to call. The CDR3 length is 14 residues. In germline, CDR1 is SGHRS, CDR2 YFSETQ. The ends were cut back, 0 bases at V and 8 bases at J, with 12 bases in the middle. CDR3: CASSLDGYSDEQFF. The CDR3 DNA is TGCGCCAGCAGCTTGGATGGTTACAGCGATGAGCAGTTCTTC.

The genes are TRBV7-9 and TRBJ2-3, with a possible D match to TRBD1 (5 bases). V gave up 5 bases and J gave up 0 bases, with 12 bases separating them. The length of the CDR3 is 15 residues. Germline V lookup: CDR1 SEHNR, CDR2 FQNEAQ (reference sequence). This CDR3 is CASSGRAASTDTQYF. DNA for the CDR3: TGTGCCAGCAGCGGCAGGGCCGCCAGCACAGATACGCAGTATTTT.

The table lists this clonotype with many counts. V is TRBV10-1 and J is TRBJ2-1; D ambiguous. The CDR3 covers 16 residues. The V gene's germline CDR1 is WNHNN and CDR2 SYGVQD (reference sequence). Trimming stripped 4 bases from V and 1 base from J, with 14 bases between. In nucleotides, the CDR3 is TGCGCCAGCAGTGGATCGCCAGGTCCTTCCTACAATGAGCAGTTCTTC. It translates to CASSGSPGPSYNEQFF.

This chain links TRBV5-1 with TRBJ2-5; D might be TRBD1 (5 bases). The V end lost 2 bases, the J end lost 5 bases, and 13 bases lay between the germline ends. This CDR3 is built from 14 residues. The V gene's germline CDR1 is SGHRS and CDR2 YFSETQ. The CDR3 bases are TGCGCCAGCAGCTTAGGGGCGTTTTTGGAGACCCAGTACTTC. This encodes CASSLGAFLETQYF.

This clonotype was observed many times. Here the CDR3 reads CASSLVNRAYGYTF. As DNA, the CDR3 is TGTGCCAGCAGTTTAGTTAACAGAGCCTATGGCTACACCTTC. V usage is TRBV28 and J usage is TRBJ1-2; D not certain. The CDR3 covers 14 residues. V lost 2 bases to trimming and J lost 4 bases, with 11 bases between them. CDR1 and CDR2 (germline): MDHEN, SYDVKM.

This clonotype occurred many times. This chain connects TRBV7-8 to TRBJ2-3; 10 bases agree with TRBD2. The V and J ends lost 2 bases and 2 bases, in that order; junction bases with no gene match: 10. The CDR3 covers 18 residues. The germline gives CDR1 SGHVS, CDR2 FQNEAQ. The CDR3 is CASSLPSSGGLYTDTQYF. The CDR3 DNA follows: TGTGCCAGCAGCTTACCGTCTAGCGGGGGCCTCTACACAGATACGCAGTATTTT. The whole variable domain, filled in from reference TRBV7-8 and TRBJ2-3, reads GAGVSQSPRYKVAKRGQDVALRCDPISGHVSLFWYQQALGQGPEFLTYFQNEAQLDKSGLPSDRFFAERPEGSVSTLKIQRTQQEDSAVYLCASSLPSSGGLYTDTQYFGPGTRLTVL.

This clonotype has just a few counts. The gene calls are TRBV7-6 and TRBJ2-5; D is unclear. This CDR3 comprises 15 residues. Per the germline V gene, CDR1 is SGHVS and CDR2 is FNYEAQ. V was shortened by 1 base and J by 1 base, with 10 bases between the two germline ends. CDR3 in amino acids: CASSLDGFSQETQYF. In DNA form, the CDR3 reads TGTGCCAGCAGCTTAGACGGGTTTAGCCAAGAGACCCAGTACTTC.

This clonotype was counted ten times or more. This chain links TRBV5-1 with TRBJ1-1; 9 nucleotides agree with TRBD1. The V gene end was trimmed by 4 bases and the J gene end by 6 bases; junction bases not matched to a gene: 13. From germline, CDR1 is SGHRS and CDR2 YFSETQ. This CDR3 is built from 16 residues. CDR3 region: CASSNRDRALYPEAFF. DNA of the CDR3: TGCGCCAGCAGCAACCGGGACAGGGCATTGTACCCTGAAGCTTTCTTT.

A few counts support this clonotype. This chain uses TRBV9 with TRBJ2-1; 7 positions agree with TRBD1. The V and J ends lost 3 bases and 2 bases, in that order; junction bases with no gene match: 11. The germline gives CDR1 SGDLS, CDR2 YYNGEE. CDR3 length equals 17 residues. The chain's CDR3 is CASSARDRRIPYNEQFF. DNA for the CDR3: TGTGCCAGCAGCGCAAGGGACAGACGTATACCCTACAATGAGCAGTTCTTC. Variable domain in full (rest from reference TRBV9 and TRBJ2-1): DSGVTQTPKHLITATGQRVTLRCSPRSGDLSVYWYQQSLDQGLQFLIQYYNGEERAKGNILERFSAQQFPDLHSELNLSSLELGDSALYFCASSARDRRIPYNEQFFGPGTRLTVL.

This clonotype was seen only a few times. This rearrangement joins TRBV12-3 or TRBV12-4 to TRBJ2-1; the D gene is possibly TRBD2 (5 bases). This CDR3 has 15 residues. Trimming removed 3 bases from V and 1 base from J, with 10 bases in between. This CDR3 reads CASSFKGSSYNEQFF. The CDR3 DNA sequence: TGTGCCAGCAGTTTCAAAGGGAGTTCCTACAATGAGCAGTTCTTC.

The chain carries TRBV12-3 or TRBV12-4 and TRBJ2-3; either TRBD1 or TRBD2 may fit D (5 bases each). The CDR3 runs to 17 residues. Trimming took 5 bases from V and 1 from J, leaving 19 bases between them. CDR3 residues: CASSPHSRGAGTDTQYF. CDR3 DNA: TGTGCCAGCAGTCCACATAGTAGAGGGGCTGGCACAGATACGCAGTATTTT.

This clonotype was seen many times. This chain uses TRBV2 with TRBJ2-4, with D perhaps TRBD1 or TRBD2 (5 bases each). V was pared by 5 bases and J by 5 bases, with 16 bases between. This CDR3 comprises 15 residues. Germline loops: CDR1 SNHLY, CDR2 FYNNEI. CDR3 sequence: CASSNSWGTENIQYF. CDR3 nucleotide sequence: TGTGCCAGCAGTAATTCGTGGGGGACGGAAAACATTCAGTACTTC.

The chain is built from TRBV6-2 or TRBV6-3 and TRBJ2-2, with unresolved D. The germline V gene has CDR1 MNHEY and CDR2 SVGEGT. The CDR3 is 16 amino acids. Trimming shortened V by 3 bases and J by 2 bases, and 13 bases separated the two germline ends. The DNA of the CDR3 is TGTGCCAGCAGTTATATCCAGCAGACTAACACCGGGGAGCTGTTTTTT. Translated, it gives CASSYIQQTNTGELFF.

This chain connects TRBV12-3 or TRBV12-4 to TRBJ2-1, with D tentatively TRBD1 or TRBD2 (6 bases each). V lost 3 bases and J lost 9, with 12 bases in between. CDR3 size: 13 residues. For the CDR3, the DNA is TGTGCCAGCAGTTTCTCCGGGGGCCCTGAGCAGTTCTTC. As protein: CASSFSGGPEQFF.

This chain joins TRBV4-2 and TRBJ2-1; D perhaps matches TRBD2 (5 bases). Germline loops: CDR1 LGHNA, CDR2 YNFKEQ. Trimming took 1 base from V and 10 from J, leaving 8 bases between them. This CDR3 region has 12 residues. The CDR3 is CASSQAGGEQFF. The CDR3 DNA sequence: TGTGCCAGCAGCCAAGCCGGCGGGGAGCAGTTCTTC.

This chain joins TRBV3-1 and TRBJ2-3; TRBD2 is a possible D gene (6 bases). V lost 5 bases and J lost 0, with 15 bases in between. This CDR3 contains 16 residues. CDR1 and CDR2 from the germline V gene are LGHDT and YNNKEL (reference sequence). DNA of the CDR3: TGTGCCAGCAGCATCGGGACTCGCGCTAGCACAGATACGCAGTATTTT. Protein product: CASSIGTRASTDTQYF.

The chain uses TRBV29-1 and TRBJ2-1, with 12 nucleotides matching TRBD2. J gave up 4 bases and V 1 base, and 2 bases lay outside the gene matches. CDR1 is SQVTM and CDR2 is ANQGSEA in the germline V gene. This CDR3 comprises 15 residues. The CDR3 DNA is TGCAGCGTTGAAGGACTAGCGGGAGCTTACAATGAGCAGTTCTTC. Translated, it gives CSVEGLAGAYNEQFF.

This clonotype was found many times. The chain employs TRBV15 and TRBJ2-5; 9 bases agree with TRBD1. The J segment lost 4 bases and the V segment lost 4 bases, leaving 7 bases of the junction unmatched. The CDR3 is 15 residues long. CDR1 and CDR2 from the germline V gene are LNHNV and YYDKDF (reference sequence). CDR3 sequence: CATSTGTGGGETQYF. For the CDR3, the DNA is TGTGCCACCAGCACCGGTACAGGGGGCGGAGAGACCCAGTACTTC.

A few counts support this clonotype. The chain recombines TRBV10-2 with TRBJ2-7; 7 bases match TRBD1. The V and J ends lost 7 bases and 4 bases, in that order; junction bases with no gene match: 4. This CDR3 spans 12 amino acids. In germline, CDR1 is WSHSY, CDR2 SAAADI. The CDR3 bases are TGCGCCAGCAAGGGACAGAGTTACGAGCAGTACTTC. Its protein product is CASKGQSYEQYF.

This clonotype came up a few times. V and J are TRBV15 and TRBJ2-5; D gene uncertain. V lost 0 bases and J lost 3, with 14 bases in between. Germline values: CDR1 LNHNV, CDR2 YYDKDF (reference sequence). CDR3 length: 16 residues. The CDR3 is CATSRDWTRNEETQYF. The CDR3 bases are TGTGCCACCAGCAGAGATTGGACCCGAAATGAAGAGACCCAGTACTTC.

This clonotype was detected only a few times. The chain has TRBV27 and TRBJ2-3; 14 bases agree with TRBD2. The CDR3 sequence is 14 residues long. The junction had 9 bases not matched to a gene; V was cut back by 5 bases and J by 14 bases. From germline, CDR1 is MNHEY and CDR2 SMNVEV (reference sequence). The CDR3 DNA is TGTGCCAGCAGTCCGACTAGCGGGAGGGCTGGATGGTATTTT. This encodes CASSPTSGRAGWYF.